This TCR beta chain was sequenced in a study of T cells in tuberculosis. Study in general: IGRA-negative adolescents, IGRA-positive adolescents with latent tuberculosis and adults with active tuberculosis formed this South African cohort.

The assay was immunoSEQ multiplex PCR, and TCRdb's table has in-frame clones only and misses some. The data contain fewer than 45,000 clones, around 96% of them seen just once; the ten biggest clones take up roughly 7%. This clone was seen more than once but under ten times. Germline lookup yields CDR1 MNHNY and CDR2 SVGAGI (reference sequence). V lost 2 bases to trimming and J lost 6 bases; unmatched junction nucleotides: 3. The CDR3 runs 14 residues. The chain is built from TRBV6-6 and TRBJ2-2, with TRBD1 matching over 7 bases. The sample consisted of PBMCs. This TCR came from a donor aged 5 to 30 with latent tuberculosis or without tuberculosis infection. The CDR3 sequence: CASSYRGLAGELFF. In DNA form, the CDR3 reads TGTGCCAGCAGTTACAGGGGGCTGGCCGGGGAGCTGTTTTTT.